The 3 T cell receptor beta chains reported below all come from one sample, sequenced in a study of T-cell memory formation after mild COVID-19. TCRdb recomputed calls from the 5' RACE reads with MiXCR, one row per CDR3 protein. Here the sample spans 30,000 to 50,000 distinct CDR3 sequences, around 6.1% being singletons. The sequencing sample was made of PBMCs or a T cell subset sorted from them (not recorded which). The receptors derive from an adult who had mild COVID-19 (a few samples of this study predate the infection). Cell type and time point are not known.

The genes are TRBV12-5 and TRBJ2-7; tentative D call: TRBD2 (5 bases). Trimming stripped 4 bases from V and 6 bases from J, with 7 bases between. CDR1 and CDR2 from the germline V gene are LGHNT and FRNRAP. The CDR3 loop spans 11 amino acids. The CDR3 DNA is TGTGCTAGTGGTTGCGGGTGCGAGCAGTACTTC. Translation gives CASGCGCEQYF.

This clonotype was counted only a few times. The chain links TRBV25-1 to TRBJ2-7; 9 nucleotides align to TRBD1. The trim removed 0 bases at V and 2 bases at J, leaving 2 bases unmatched. The CDR3 sequence is 15 residues long. Germline-derived CDR1 and CDR2 are MGHDK and SYGVNS. The CDR3 coding sequence is TGTGCCAGCAGTGAATATGACAGGGGGACCTACGAGCAGTACTTC. Protein sequence: CASSEYDRGTYEQYF.

The J gene is TRBJ2-2, the V gene TRBV4-2, with a possible D match to TRBD2 (8 bases). Germline assignment: CDR1 LGHNA and CDR2 YNFKEQ. This CDR3 has 17 residues. Trimming shortened V by 4 bases and J by 3 bases, and 18 bases separated the two germline ends. This CDR3 is CASSRDRAGVDTGELFF. CDR3 nucleotide sequence: TGTGCCAGCAGCCGGGACAGAGCGGGGGTGGACACCGGGGAGCTGTTTTTT.